Below, 27 T cell receptor beta chains from the same sample are listed, as sequenced in a study of identical twins. TCRdb fed the 5' RACE reads into MiXCR, producing one record per CDR3 protein. The table has more than 250,000 distinct CDR3 sequences, roughly 8.6% seen once; the top ten hold around 2.1%. A further study also used this sample, focusing on yellow fever vaccine responses in identical twins.

The sample comprised memory (CD45RO+) T cells sorted from blood. Receptors were obtained from a woman under 30 in good health.

This clonotype has a count of ten or more. The chain recombines TRBV7-8 with TRBJ1-1; D remains unclear. CDR3 size: 14 residues. From germline, CDR1 is SGHVS and CDR2 FQNEAQ. Trimming cost V 3 bases and J 0 bases, with 8 bases left between them. The CDR3 region has the DNA TGTGCCAGCAGCTTCTCGACACTGAACACTGAAGCTTTCTTT. Its protein is CASSFSTLNTEAFF.

The sample holds many counts of this clonotype. The chain employs TRBV19 and TRBJ2-1, with no clear D. Germline V gene sequence: CDR1 LNHDA, CDR2 SQIVND (reference sequence). The CDR3 totals 16 residues. Trimming pared 3 bases from V and 2 bases from J, leaving 14 bases between. For the CDR3, the DNA is TGTGCCAGTAGTATGCGAGTACAGCTCCCCTACAATGAGCAGTTCTTC. It yields the protein CASSMRVQLPYNEQFF.

V and J are TRBV12-3 or TRBV12-4 and TRBJ1-2, with 12 bases fitting TRBD1. The CDR3 is 15 amino acids. The V gene end was trimmed by 5 bases and the J gene end by 7 bases; junction bases not matched to a gene: 8. CDR3 loop: CASSDSGQGARGYTF. For the CDR3, the DNA is TGTGCCAGCAGTGACTCGGGACAGGGGGCGCGTGGCTACACCTTC.

This clonotype was seen ten or more times. The chain joins TRBV12-3 or TRBV12-4 to TRBJ2-7, with TRBD2 matching 14 bases. The V gene end was trimmed by 5 bases and the J gene end by 0 bases; junction bases not matched to a gene: 9. This CDR3 is 18 amino acids long. DNA of the CDR3: TGTGCCAGCAGTGGGACTAGCGGGAGACACGATAGCTCCTACGAGCAGTACTTC. Residues: CASSGTSGRHDSSYEQYF.

This clonotype was picked up a small number of times. This chain joins TRBV20-1 and TRBJ1-5; TRBD1 matches 11 bases. This CDR3 region has 15 residues. Germline loops: CDR1 DFQATT, CDR2 SNEGSKA (reference sequence). Germline trimming cut 6 bases from V and 7 bases from J; bases unmatched to any gene: 11. The CDR3 reads CSAQKTGTGGQPQHF. Here the CDR3 DNA reads TGCAGTGCGCAAAAGACCGGGACAGGGGGGCAGCCCCAGCATTTT.

This clonotype was seen only a few times. The chain carries TRBV20-1 and TRBJ2-7; no reliable D call. This CDR3 is built from 15 residues. The V gene's germline CDR1 is DFQATT and CDR2 SNEGSKA (reference sequence). V was clipped by 6 bases and J by 3 bases, with 21 bases between them. The CDR3 region has the DNA TGCAGTGCCCAACGACCCGCAACTCCACTCTACGAGCAGTACTTC. Encoded protein: CSAQRPATPLYEQYF.

This clonotype was observed at least ten times. The chain employs TRBV12-3 or TRBV12-4 and TRBJ1-1; D not certain. V lost 3 bases and J lost 0, with 8 bases in between. The CDR3 has 14 residues. The CDR3 loop is CASSLKPLNTEAFF. CDR3 nucleotides: TGTGCCAGCAGTTTGAAGCCGTTGAACACTGAAGCTTTCTTT.

J is TRBJ1-2 and V is TRBV3-1; 7 nucleotides match TRBD1. The CDR3 is 15 residues long. The J segment lost 4 bases and the V segment lost 3 bases, leaving 8 bases of the junction unmatched. Germline CDR1 reads LGHDT; CDR2 reads YNNKEL (reference sequence). CDR3 nucleotides: TGTGCCAGCAGCCATCGAGACCAGGGGGTCTATGGCTACACCTTC. Amino acid sequence: CASSHRDQGVYGYTF.

The table lists this clonotype with many counts. V gene TRBV28 combines with J gene TRBJ2-7; D is ambiguous. Per the germline V gene, CDR1 is MDHEN and CDR2 is SYDVKM. V lost 3 bases and J 2 bases, leaving 5 bases between the germline ends. The CDR3 has 12 residues. The CDR3 DNA sequence: TGTGCCAGCAGTTTTTGGGCCTACGAGCAGTACTTC. Protein product: CASSFWAYEQYF.

This clonotype was recorded many times. The rearrangement joins TRBV5-5 to TRBJ2-2; 8 nucleotides align to TRBD2. Germline V lookup: CDR1 SGHKS, CDR2 YYEKEE (reference sequence). This CDR3 has 14 amino acids. The trim removed 4 bases at V and 8 bases at J, leaving 7 bases unmatched. CDR3 sequence: CASSRLAIVGELFF. In DNA form, the CDR3 reads TGTGCCAGCAGCCGACTAGCGATCGTAGGGGAGCTGTTTTTT. Full variable domain (missing parts from reference TRBV5-5 and TRBJ2-2): DAGVTQSPTHLIKTRGQQVTLRCSPISGHKSVSWYQQVLGQGPQFIFQYYEKEERGRGNFPDRFSARQFPNYSSELNVNALLLGDSALYLCASSRLAIVGELFFGEGSRLTVL.

The genes are TRBV6-5 and TRBJ1-6; 8 positions agree with TRBD1. Unmatched junction bases numbered 10, after V lost 0 bases and J lost 9 bases. This CDR3 is built from 17 residues. The germline gives CDR1 MNHEY, CDR2 SVGAGI. The CDR3 protein is CASSYSRQGMVGSPLHF. The CDR3 region has the DNA TGTGCCAGCAGTTACTCACGACAGGGGATGGTGGGTTCACCCCTCCACTTT.

V gene TRBV5-4 combines with J gene TRBJ2-7; D unresolved. In germline, CDR1 is SGHNT, CDR2 YYREEE (reference sequence). V lost 8 bases to trimming and J lost 0 bases, with 12 bases between them. This CDR3 has 13 amino acids. The CDR3 loop is CASQNPSSYEQYV. CDR3 DNA sequence: TGTGCCAGTCAGAACCCCAGCTCCTACGAGCAGTACGTC.

At least ten counts were recorded for this clonotype. V gene TRBV7-9 combines with J gene TRBJ2-5; no clear D. Trimming took off 5 bases at V and 2 bases at J, with 6 bases between the two ends. Germline values: CDR1 SEHNR, CDR2 FQNEAQ (reference sequence). The CDR3 runs 12 residues. The CDR3 bases are TGTGCCAGCAGCGAGCATCAAGAGACCCAGTACTTC. Residues: CASSEHQETQYF.

This clonotype appeared many times. The chain has TRBV24-1 and TRBJ2-5; TRBD1 is a possible D gene (6 bases). With 4 bases removed from V and 5 bases from J, the gap between germline ends came to 13 bases. The CDR3 sequence is 14 residues long. Germline V gene lookup returns CDR1 KGHDR and CDR2 SFDVKD. In DNA form, the CDR3 reads TGTGCCACCAGTGACACACAGGGACGGGAGACCCAGTACTTC. This encodes CATSDTQGRETQYF.

The chain couples TRBV3-1 to TRBJ2-1; TRBD2 agrees at 9 bases. CDR3 length: 20 amino acids. Germline V lookup: CDR1 LGHDT, CDR2 YNNKEL (reference sequence). V was pared by 11 bases and J by 1 base, with 24 bases of the junction left unmatched. The DNA for the CDR3 is TGTGCCTGCTGCCAAGGATTCTTGCGGGAGGGGGGGAGTTCCTACAATGAGCAGTTCTTC. This sequence encodes CACCQGFLREGGSSYNEQFF.

The chain uses TRBV6-5 and TRBJ2-1; 8 bases map to TRBD2. Germline-derived CDR1 and CDR2 are MNHEY and SVGAGI. This CDR3 region has 16 residues. After removal of 0 bases from V and 3 bases from J, the junction contained 4 bases not matched to a gene. The CDR3 DNA sequence: TGTGCCAGCAGTTACTCCCGCGGGAGGAGCTACAATGAGCAGTTCTTC. It specifies CASSYSRGRSYNEQFF.

This clonotype was seen at least ten times. V is TRBV28 and J is TRBJ1-4; TRBD1 aligns across 7 bases. After removal of 6 bases from V and 12 bases from J, the junction contained 13 bases not matched to a gene. Germline V gene data show CDR1 as MDHEN and CDR2 as SYDVKM. The CDR3 is made up of 14 amino acids. The CDR3 bases are TGTGCCAGCAGACGGGACAGTTTGGGTGCTGAACTGTTTTTT. Translating it yields CASRRDSLGAELFF.

In this sample, this clonotype turned up many times. Its ends do not fully match the called genes, so a read error is possible. The rearrangement joins TRBV20-1 to TRBJ2-5, with a weak D call TRBD2 (5 bases). In germline, CDR1 is DFQATT, CDR2 SNEGSKA (reference sequence). The CDR3 totals 12 residues. CDR3 nucleotide sequence: TGCAGTGCTAGAGTTGGGAAATGGGAGACGAACTTC. It codes for CSARVGKWETNF.

This clonotype was recorded at least ten times. The chain is built from TRBV5-1 and TRBJ2-1; D possibly corresponds to TRBD1 (6 bases). Trimming removed 3 bases at V and 0 bases at J, with 10 bases between. Germline loops: CDR1 SGHRS, CDR2 YFSETQ. The length of the CDR3 is 15 residues. The CDR3 spells CASSSQGSSYNEQFF. As DNA, the CDR3 is TGCGCCAGCAGCTCACAGGGTAGCTCCTACAATGAGCAGTTCTTC.

There are many counts of this clonotype. The chain recombines TRBV7-9 with TRBJ2-5; unclear D gene. V dropped 5 bases and J dropped 1 base, with 8 bases sitting between them. The length of the CDR3 is 13 residues. Germline CDR1 SEHNR, CDR2 FQNEAQ (reference sequence). The CDR3 reads CASSPASQETQYF. In DNA form, the CDR3 reads TGTGCCAGCAGCCCCGCCAGCCAAGAGACCCAGTACTTC.

This clonotype was seen at least ten times. The rearrangement uses TRBV5-1 and TRBJ2-2; the match to TRBD1 covers 11 bases. The J segment lost 6 bases and the V segment lost 3 bases, leaving 4 bases of the junction unmatched. CDR1 and CDR2 (germline): SGHRS, YFSETQ. This CDR3 contains 15 residues. The CDR3 reads CASSSGQGASGELFF. CDR3 DNA sequence: TGCGCCAGCAGCTCCGGACAGGGGGCCTCCGGGGAGCTGTTTTTT.

This clonotype was observed a handful of times. The chain is built from TRBV11-2 and TRBJ1-1; TRBD1 is a possible D gene (5 bases). The CDR3 is 15 amino acids. CDR1 and CDR2 (germline): SGHAT, FQNNGV. The V end was cut by 7 bases, the J end by 2 bases, with 17 bases between. The CDR3 nucleotides read TGTGCCAGCACCGTCACTCCGAGGGGTAACACTGAAGCTTTCTTT. Translated, it gives CASTVTPRGNTEAFF.

This clonotype was found many times. The chain joins TRBV5-1 to TRBJ2-3; no reliable D call. The CDR3 covers 12 residues. Trimming shortened V by 1 base and J by 4 bases, and 4 bases separated the two germline ends. Germline V gene sequence: CDR1 SGHRS, CDR2 YFSETQ. CDR3 loop: CASSLRADTQYF. The CDR3 DNA follows: TGCGCCAGCAGCTTGAGGGCAGATACGCAGTATTTT.

A few counts support this clonotype. The chain has TRBV28 and TRBJ2-5; either TRBD1 or TRBD2 may supply D (5 bases each). The CDR3 length is 15 residues. V dropped 1 base and J dropped 2 bases, with 11 bases sitting between them. Germline V gene sequence: CDR1 MDHEN, CDR2 SYDVKM. CDR3 nucleotides: TGTGCCAGCAGTTTATCGCAGGGCGGGCAAGAGACCCAGTACTTC. This translates into CASSLSQGGQETQYF.

This clonotype occurred many times. This chain connects TRBV29-1 to TRBJ2-7; 14 nucleotides line up with TRBD2. Trimming removed 4 bases from V and 1 base from J; junction bases left unmatched: 0. The CDR3 contains 14 residues. CDR1 and CDR2 (germline): SQVTM, ANQGSEA. DNA for the CDR3: TGCAGCGTTGGACTAGCGGGAGGGTCCTACGAGCAGTACTTC. This translates into CSVGLAGGSYEQYF.

The chain joins TRBV11-2 to TRBJ2-1; D gene uncertain. Germline CDR1 is SGHAT and CDR2 is FQNNGV. The CDR3 has 14 residues. The germline V and J ends were trimmed by 1 base and 8 bases, with 12 bases remaining between them. In nucleotides, the CDR3 is TGTGCCAGCAGCTTAGCTCTTTTGGGCGATGAGCAGTTCTTC. Its protein is CASSLALLGDEQFF.

This clonotype was detected a few times. The V gene is TRBV11-2, the J gene TRBJ2-4, with 14 positions matching TRBD2. Germline V lookup: CDR1 SGHAT, CDR2 FQNNGV. The CDR3 totals 20 residues. V trimming: 5 bases; J trimming: 1 base; junction bases outside the gene matches: 13. The CDR3 DNA follows: TGTGCCAGCAGCCACCGAACCGGGACTAGCGGGAGAGGGGCCAAAAACATTCAGTACTTC. It encodes CASSHRTGTSGRGAKNIQYF.